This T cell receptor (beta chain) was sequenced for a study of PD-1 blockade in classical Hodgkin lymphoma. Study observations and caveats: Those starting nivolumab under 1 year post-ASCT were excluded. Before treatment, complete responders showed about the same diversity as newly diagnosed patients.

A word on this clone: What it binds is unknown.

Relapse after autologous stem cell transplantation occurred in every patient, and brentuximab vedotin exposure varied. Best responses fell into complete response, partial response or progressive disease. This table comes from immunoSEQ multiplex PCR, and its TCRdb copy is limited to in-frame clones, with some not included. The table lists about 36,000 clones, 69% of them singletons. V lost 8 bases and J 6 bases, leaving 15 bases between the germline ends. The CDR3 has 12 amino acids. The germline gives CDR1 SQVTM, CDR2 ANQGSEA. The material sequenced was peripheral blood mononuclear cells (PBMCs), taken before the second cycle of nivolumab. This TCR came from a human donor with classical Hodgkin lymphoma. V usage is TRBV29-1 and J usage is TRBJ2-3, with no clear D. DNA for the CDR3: TGCAGCCTCGTTGAAGCATCTGATACGCAGTATTTT. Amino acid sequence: CSLVEASDTQYF.